These 29 T cell receptor beta chains came from one sample sequenced in a study of human thymus T cells (dated by TCRdb to about 2020). To prepare the library, the immunoSEQ multiplex PCR assay was applied. TCRdb mirrors the immuneACCESS table, restricted to in-frame sequences. Some clones are absent from its copies; in checked studies, under half trace to an unresolved V gene, and the reason for the others is unknown. The sample profile shows roughly 54,000 clones; approximately 93% of them were found once. The ten largest clonotypes hold around 6% of the sample. Input material: blood. Every receptor here comes from a boy younger than two with a congenital heart defect but otherwise immunologically healthy.

The CDR3 region is CASSERYNEQFF. In nucleotides, the CDR3 is TGTGCCAGCAGTGAAAGGTACAATGAGCAGTTCTTC. The J gene is TRBJ2-1, the V gene TRBV6-1, with D unresolved. V shed 2 bases and J shed 4 bases, with 3 bases lying between them. This CDR3 is 12 amino acids long. Germline loops: CDR1 MNHNS, CDR2 SASEGT.

This clone is large by share. The CDR3 nucleotides read TGCGCCAGCAGCTTGACACAGGACAATGGCTACACCTTC. The encoded protein is CASSLTQDNGYTF. The genes are TRBV5-1 and TRBJ1-2; D may be TRBD1 (5 bases). V dropped 1 base and J dropped 6 bases, with 10 bases sitting between them. The CDR3 spans 13 residues. Germline V CDR1 and CDR2: SGHRS, YFSETQ.

This chain links TRBV29-1 with TRBJ1-2; maybe TRBD1 (5 bases). The V end was cut by 4 bases, the J end by 4 bases, with 13 bases between. Germline assignment: CDR1 SQVTM and CDR2 ANQGSEA. This CDR3 has 13 amino acids. The CDR3 sequence: CSVGTDTLYGYTF. CDR3 bases: TGCAGCGTTGGAACGGACACTCTCTATGGCTACACCTTC.

The chain is built from TRBV11-2 and TRBJ1-2, with 11 bases aligning to TRBD1. Germline values: CDR1 SGHAT, CDR2 FQNNGV. The CDR3 is 15 amino acids. Losses at the gene ends were 5 bases for V and 4 bases for J; bases not matched to a gene: 6. The CDR3 region is CASSRTGGGLYGYTF. The DNA for the CDR3 is TGTGCCAGCAGCCGGACAGGGGGCGGTCTCTATGGCTACACCTTC.

This clone occurred a few times. This chain connects TRBV19 to TRBJ1-6; no clear D. The V end was cut by 5 bases, the J end by 6 bases, with 14 bases between. The germline V gene has CDR1 LNHDA and CDR2 SQIVND (reference sequence). The CDR3 loop spans 15 amino acids. The CDR3 DNA sequence: TGTGCCAGTAGTTCAAGGACGGTCGGTAATTCACCCCTCCACTTT. It codes for CASSSRTVGNSPLHF.

This chain joins TRBV2 and TRBJ2-2; D gene ambiguous. CDR3 length: 13 amino acids. Trimming took 7 bases from V and 7 from J, leaving 13 bases between them. The germline V gene encodes CDR1 SNHLY and CDR2 FYNNEI. The CDR3 DNA reads as TGTGCCAGCATGTCAGACATCCGCGGGGAGCTGTTTTTT. Translating it yields CASMSDIRGELFF. Based on the CDR3 plus reference TRBV2 and TRBJ2-2, the full variable domain is EPEVTQTPSHQVTQMGQEVILRCVPISNHLYFYWYRQILGQKVEFLVSFYNNEISEKSEIFDDQFSVERPDGSNFTLKIRSTKLEDSAMYFCASMSDIRGELFFGEGSRLTVL.

The rearrangement joins TRBV7-2 to TRBJ2-5; 11 nucleotides agree with TRBD2. The germline V gene encodes CDR1 SGHTA and CDR2 FQGNSA. CDR3 length equals 18 residues. V lost 5 bases, J lost 2 bases, and 13 bases stayed unmatched. Here the CDR3 reads CASSRTSGGPFPQETQYF. CDR3 in DNA: TGTGCCAGCAGCCGAACTAGCGGGGGCCCTTTCCCACAAGAGACCCAGTACTTC.

This clone was observed a single time. This chain uses TRBV30 with TRBJ2-7; weak D call: TRBD2 (5 bases). V shed 0 bases and J shed 5 bases, with 20 bases lying between them. Germline V gives CDR1 GTSNPN, CDR2 SVGIG (reference sequence). This CDR3 comprises 16 residues. As DNA, the CDR3 is TGTGCCTGGAGTGTATATAGGACTTCTTCCTACCACGAGCAGTACTTC. Protein: CAWSVYRTSSYHEQYF.

This clone was counted a single time. The V and J genes are TRBV4-2 and TRBJ2-1; D ambiguous. The V gene's germline CDR1 is LGHNA and CDR2 YNFKEQ. Deletions cut 0 bases from V and 10 bases from J, with 10 bases between. This CDR3 has 13 residues. CDR3 protein: CASSQEIFQEQFF. CDR3 bases: TGTGCCAGCAGCCAAGAAATCTTCCAGGAGCAGTTCTTC.

This chain connects TRBV5-8 to TRBJ2-5; 7 bases are a match to TRBD1. The CDR3 sequence is 13 residues long. V lost 1 base, J lost 5 bases, and 2 bases stayed unmatched. From germline, CDR1 is SGHTS and CDR2 YDEGEE. The CDR3 loop reads CASSLIQGETQYF. For the CDR3, the DNA is TGTGCCAGCAGCTTGATACAGGGGGAGACCCAGTACTTC.

CDR3 in DNA: TGTGCCAGCAGCTTTAGTATAGACCCTTCCTACGAGCAGTACTTC. This codes for CASSFSIDPSYEQYF. The genes are TRBV11-2 and TRBJ2-7, with no clear D. Germline V gene sequence: CDR1 SGHAT, CDR2 FQNNGV. There are 15 residues in the CDR3. Trimming shortened V by 3 bases and J by 1 base, and 13 bases separated the two germline ends.

In its sample, this clone was seen a few times. The chain links TRBV11-2 to TRBJ1-1; the match to TRBD1 covers 7 bases. V was pared by 3 bases and J by 4 bases, with 2 bases of the junction left unmatched. CDR3 size: 13 residues. The V gene's germline CDR1 is SGHAT and CDR2 FQNNGV. The CDR3: CASSFGQATEAFF. CDR3 nucleotide sequence: TGTGCCAGCAGCTTTGGACAGGCCACTGAAGCTTTCTTT.

V usage is TRBV7-2 and J usage is TRBJ1-2; D perhaps matches TRBD1 (5 bases). CDR1 is SGHTA and CDR2 is FQGNSA in the germline V gene. V was clipped by 1 base and J by 1 base, with 10 bases between them. The CDR3 is 15 residues long. CDR3 sequence reads: CASSLDAGSNYGYTF. CDR3 sequence (DNA): TGTGCCAGCAGCTTAGATGCAGGGAGTAACTATGGCTACACCTTC.

This clone occurred a few times. This sequence joins TRBV2 and TRBJ2-7; D unclear. CDR3 length equals 11 residues. Germline CDR1 and CDR2: SNHLY and FYNNEI. The V and J ends lost 3 bases and 2 bases respectively, with 2 bases between them. The CDR3 sequence: CASSDPYEQYF. CDR3 nucleotides: TGTGCCAGCAGTGACCCCTACGAGCAGTACTTC.

The V gene is TRBV7-3, the J gene TRBJ2-3; D is ambiguous. This CDR3 spans 12 amino acids. Germline values: CDR1 SGHTA, CDR2 FQGTGA. The V end lost 2 bases, the J end lost 2 bases, and 2 bases lay between the germline ends. The CDR3 coding sequence is TGTGCCAGCAGCTTACCCACAGATACGCAGTATTTT. Its translation: CASSLPTDTQYF.

The chain couples TRBV9 to TRBJ2-1; D is perhaps TRBD2 (6 bases). This CDR3 has 14 amino acids. V gave up 3 bases and J gave up 7 bases, with 14 bases separating them. From germline, CDR1 is SGDLS and CDR2 YYNGEE. The CDR3 spells CASSAGARGNEQFF. CDR3 nucleotide sequence: TGTGCCAGCAGCGCGGGAGCTAGGGGAAATGAGCAGTTCTTC. The full variable domain, in which reference TRBV9 and TRBJ2-1 provide the parts outside the CDR3, is DSGVTQTPKHLITATGQRVTLRCSPRSGDLSVYWYQQSLDQGLQFLIQYYNGEERAKGNILERFSAQQFPDLHSELNLSSLELGDSALYFCASSAGARGNEQFFGPGTRLTVL.

This chain connects TRBV5-1 to TRBJ2-6, with D perhaps matching TRBD2 (6 bases). Germline V gives CDR1 SGHRS, CDR2 YFSETQ. The V end lost 6 bases, the J end lost 2 bases, and 9 bases lay between the germline ends. CDR3 length equals 14 residues. CDR3 residues: CASKRGTGANVLTF. The CDR3 bases are TGCGCCAGCAAACGGGGGACTGGGGCCAACGTCCTGACTTTC.

V and J are TRBV30 and TRBJ2-5, with a tentative D call TRBD2 (5 bases). CDR1 is GTSNPN and CDR2 is SVGIG in the germline V gene (reference sequence). The CDR3 has 12 amino acids. The V gene lost 2 bases and the J gene lost 4 bases, with 8 bases spanning the gap. The CDR3 region has the DNA TGTGCCTGGAGTTCGGGGTTAGAGACCCAGTACTTC. This codes for CAWSSGLETQYF.

This chain links TRBV7-9 with TRBJ1-4; D gene ambiguous. V was shortened by 5 bases and J by 0 bases, with 13 bases between the two germline ends. The CDR3 contains 16 residues. From germline, CDR1 is SEHNR and CDR2 FQNEAQ (reference sequence). CDR3 bases: TGTGCCAGCAGCCCCCCTGGCCAGGCAACTAATGAAAAACTGTTTTTT. Translation gives CASSPPGQATNEKLFF.

The chain recombines TRBV19 with TRBJ2-3, with 9 bases fitting TRBD1. Trimming removed 3 bases from V and 1 base from J; junction bases left unmatched: 2. This CDR3 is built from 15 residues. From germline, CDR1 is LNHDA and CDR2 SQIVND (reference sequence). The CDR3 nucleotides read TGTGCCAGTAGTATCCGGACAGGGGGCACAGATACGCAGTATTTT. Amino acid sequence: CASSIRTGGTDTQYF.

The rearrangement links TRBV7-6 to TRBJ1-6; D is unclear. This CDR3 is 15 amino acids long. V was pared by 1 base and J by 10 bases, with 14 bases between. Germline CDR1 is SGHVS and CDR2 is FNYEAQ. The CDR3, as DNA: TGTGCCAGCAGCTTAGGGGGTGTAGGTAACTCACCCCTCCACTTT. It is translated as CASSLGGVGNSPLHF.

The chain couples TRBV7-6 to TRBJ2-7, with D possibly being TRBD1 (6 bases). The CDR3 contains 13 residues. Trimming shortened V by 1 base and J by 6 bases, and 10 bases separated the two germline ends. Per the germline V gene, CDR1 is SGHVS and CDR2 is FNYEAQ. The CDR3 nucleotides read TGTGCCAGCAGCTTAGGGATGGACAGCGAGCAGTACTTC. Its protein product is CASSLGMDSEQYF.

This clone was observed a handful of times. This sequence joins TRBV11-2 and TRBJ1-5, with D uncertain. This CDR3 region has 15 residues. The germline gives CDR1 SGHAT, CDR2 FQNNGV. V was cut by 5 bases and J by 4 bases, with 15 bases left in between. Here the CDR3 reads CASSLDGRDNQPQHF. The CDR3, as DNA: TGTGCCAGCAGCCTGGATGGGAGGGATAATCAGCCCCAGCATTTT.

The CDR3, as DNA: TGCGCCAGCAGCTTGGGGGGTTCGAAGGAGCTGTTTTTT. Its translation is CASSLGGSKELFF. The chain carries TRBV5-1 and TRBJ2-2; D remains ambiguous. The CDR3 is 13 residues long. Trimming shortened V by 0 bases and J by 10 bases, and 10 bases separated the two germline ends. The germline V gene has CDR1 SGHRS and CDR2 YFSETQ.

This clone has only one observation. Since a far larger clone is one base different, this is likely a read error. Other nucleotide sequences from this sample produce the same CDR3. V usage is TRBV4-1 and J usage is TRBJ2-1; 10 bases agree with TRBD1. The ends lost 4 bases at V and 9 bases at J; junction bases unmatched: 0. From germline, CDR1 is MGHRA and CDR2 YSYEKL. This CDR3 has 12 residues. CDR3 loop: CASSRDRGEQFF. The DNA of the CDR3 is TGCGCCAGCAGCCGGGACAGGGGTGAGCAGTTCTTC.

The sample holds a few counts of this clone. This chain uses TRBV2 with TRBJ2-3; tentatively, D is TRBD1 or TRBD2 (7 bases each). This CDR3 spans 15 amino acids. V shed 1 base and J shed 5 bases, with 13 bases lying between them. Germline CDR1 and CDR2: SNHLY and FYNNEI. The CDR3: CASSEVGGGRDTQYF. CDR3 nucleotides: TGTGCCAGCAGTGAAGTGGGAGGGGGCAGAGATACGCAGTATTTT.

This clone is a singleton in its sample. This rearrangement joins TRBV5-1 to TRBJ2-6; D remains ambiguous. The CDR3 extends over 14 amino acids. Germline V lookup: CDR1 SGHRS, CDR2 YFSETQ. Deletions cut 2 bases from V and 0 bases from J, with 3 bases between. The CDR3 reads CASSFNSGANVLTF. The CDR3 coding sequence is TGCGCCAGCAGCTTCAACTCTGGGGCCAACGTCCTGACTTTC.

The rearrangement joins TRBV4-2 to TRBJ2-3; TRBD1 or TRBD2 may be the D gene (5 bases each). This CDR3 spans 20 amino acids. Trimming stripped 1 base from V and 2 bases from J, with 25 bases between. CDR1 and CDR2 (germline): LGHNA, YNFKEQ. CDR3 sequence reads: CASSQAKTIRDGTVTDTQYF. CDR3 bases: TGTGCCAGCAGCCAAGCTAAAACGATTCGGGACGGAACTGTCACAGATACGCAGTATTTT.

The chain carries TRBV5-1 and TRBJ1-4; D is uncertain. The CDR3 extends over 16 amino acids. Germline V CDR1 and CDR2: SGHRS, YFSETQ. V was shortened by 2 bases and J by 0 bases, with 11 bases between the two germline ends. The CDR3 is CASSFSLSATNEKLFF. The CDR3 DNA reads as TGCGCCAGCAGCTTTTCCCTTTCGGCAACTAATGAAAAACTGTTTTTT.